This T cell receptor (beta chain) was observed in a study of vaccination effects on CD4 cells after COVID-19. Ahead of sequencing, the ViraFEST assay grew antigen-specific CD4+ T cells using viral peptide pools. With approximately ten days of culture completed, CD4+ T cells were isolated. The person had PCR-confirmed SARS-CoV-2 infection between March and December 2020. Using immunoSEQ multiplex PCR, the repertoire was profiled, and TCRdb retains in-frame clones only, with some absent. Found here are under 55,000 clones, roughly 75% of them singletons; the top ten hold 25% to 35%. V lost 0 bases, J lost 11 bases, and 18 bases lay in between. The CDR3 has 15 amino acids. Per germline, CDR1 SGHNT and CDR2 YYREEE (reference sequence). This clone appeared a single time. What it recognizes is unknown.

The chain uses TRBV5-4 and TRBJ2-1; D might be TRBD2 (6 bases). This specimen consisted of CD4+ T cells from PBMCs cultured with a peptide pool, obtained before COVID-19 vaccination. The receptor was isolated from a human donor who had a prior SARS-CoV-2 infection. The CDR3 bases are TGTGCCAGCAGCTTGGTTAGCGGAATAACGCTTAAGCAGTTCTTC. Translated: CASSLVSGITLKQFF. The entire variable domain, with the rest obtained from reference TRBV5-4 and TRBJ2-1, is as follows: ETGVTQSPTHLIKTRGQQVTLRCSSQSGHNTVSWYQQALGQGPQFIFQYYREEENGRGNFPPRFSGLQFPNYSSELNVNALELDDSALYLCASSLVSGITLKQFFGPGTRLTVL.